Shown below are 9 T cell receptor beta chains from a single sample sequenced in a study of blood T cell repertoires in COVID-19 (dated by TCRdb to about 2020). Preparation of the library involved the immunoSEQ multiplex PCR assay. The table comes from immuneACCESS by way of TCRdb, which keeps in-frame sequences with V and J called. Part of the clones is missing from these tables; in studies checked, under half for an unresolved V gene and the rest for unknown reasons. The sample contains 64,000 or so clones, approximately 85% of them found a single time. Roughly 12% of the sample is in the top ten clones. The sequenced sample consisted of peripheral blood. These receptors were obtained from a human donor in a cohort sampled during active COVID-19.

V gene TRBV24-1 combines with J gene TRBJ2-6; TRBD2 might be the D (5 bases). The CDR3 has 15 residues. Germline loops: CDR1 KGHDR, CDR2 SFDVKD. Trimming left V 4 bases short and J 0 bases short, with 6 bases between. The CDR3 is CATSEGSSGANVLTF. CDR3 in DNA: TGTGCCACCAGTGAGGGGAGCTCTGGGGCCAACGTCCTGACTTTC.

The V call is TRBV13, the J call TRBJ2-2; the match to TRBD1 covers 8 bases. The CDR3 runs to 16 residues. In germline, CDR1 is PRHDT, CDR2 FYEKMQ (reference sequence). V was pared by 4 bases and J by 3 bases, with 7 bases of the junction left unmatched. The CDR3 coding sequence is TGTGCCAGCAGCTCCGGGACAGGTTTACACACCGGGGAGCTGTTTTTT. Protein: CASSSGTGLHTGELFF.

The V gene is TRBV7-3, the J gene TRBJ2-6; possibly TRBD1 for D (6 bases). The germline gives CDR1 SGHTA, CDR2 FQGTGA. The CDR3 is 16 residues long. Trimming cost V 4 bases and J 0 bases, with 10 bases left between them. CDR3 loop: CASSSGHPSGANVLTF. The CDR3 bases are TGTGCCAGCAGCTCGGGACATCCCTCTGGGGCCAACGTCCTGACTTTC.

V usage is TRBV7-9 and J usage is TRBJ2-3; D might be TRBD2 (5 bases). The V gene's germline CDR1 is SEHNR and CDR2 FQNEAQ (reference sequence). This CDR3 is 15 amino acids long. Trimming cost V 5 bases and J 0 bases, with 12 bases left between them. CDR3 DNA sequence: TGTGCCAGCAGCCACAAAGGCGGGAGCACAGATACGCAGTATTTT. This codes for CASSHKGGSTDTQYF.

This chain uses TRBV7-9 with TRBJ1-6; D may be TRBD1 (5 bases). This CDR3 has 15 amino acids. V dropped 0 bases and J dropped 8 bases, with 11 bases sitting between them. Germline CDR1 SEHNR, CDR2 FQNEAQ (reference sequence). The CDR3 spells CASSLARQGHSPLHF. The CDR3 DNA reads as TGTGCCAGCAGCTTAGCGAGGCAGGGCCATTCACCCCTCCACTTT.

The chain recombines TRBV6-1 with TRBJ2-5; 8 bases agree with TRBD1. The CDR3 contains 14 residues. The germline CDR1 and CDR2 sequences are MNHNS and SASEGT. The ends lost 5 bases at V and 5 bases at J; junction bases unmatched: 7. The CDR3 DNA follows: TGTGCCAGCAGTTCCATCTGGGACAGGGAGACCCAGTACTTC. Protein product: CASSSIWDRETQYF.

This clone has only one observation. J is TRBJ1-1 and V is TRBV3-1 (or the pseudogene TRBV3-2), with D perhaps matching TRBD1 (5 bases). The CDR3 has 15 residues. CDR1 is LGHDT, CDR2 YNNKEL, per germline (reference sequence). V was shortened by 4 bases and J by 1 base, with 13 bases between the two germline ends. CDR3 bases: TGTGCCAGCAGCCCCTCAAGGGGCGGGAACACTGAAGCTTTCTTT. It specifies CASSPSRGGNTEAFF.

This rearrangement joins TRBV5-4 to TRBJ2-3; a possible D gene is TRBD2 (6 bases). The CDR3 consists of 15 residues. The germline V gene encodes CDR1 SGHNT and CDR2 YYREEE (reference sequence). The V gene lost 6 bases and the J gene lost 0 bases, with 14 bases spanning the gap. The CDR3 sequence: CASTLVSGSTDTQYF. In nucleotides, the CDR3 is TGTGCCAGCACCCTAGTTAGCGGAAGCACAGATACGCAGTATTTT. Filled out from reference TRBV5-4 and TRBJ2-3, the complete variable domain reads ETGVTQSPTHLIKTRGQQVTLRCSSQSGHNTVSWYQQALGQGPQFIFQYYREEENGRGNFPPRFSGLQFPNYSSELNVNALELDDSALYLCASTLVSGSTDTQYFGPGTRLTVL.

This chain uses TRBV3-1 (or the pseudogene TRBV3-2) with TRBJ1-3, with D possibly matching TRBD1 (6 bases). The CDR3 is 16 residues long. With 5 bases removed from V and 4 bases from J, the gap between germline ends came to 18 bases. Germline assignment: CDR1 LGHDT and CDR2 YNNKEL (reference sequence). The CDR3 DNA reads TGTGCCAGCAGCGGCCGGGACACCCTTATGGGAAACACCATATATTTT. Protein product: CASSGRDTLMGNTIYF.